This record looks at one T cell receptor (beta chain) sequence and its context. TCRdb's copy holds only in-frame clones and misses some; the assay was immunoSEQ multiplex PCR. The sample lists approximately 85,000 clones; just over 85% were seen once. This CDR3 has 16 amino acids. Germline V gene data show CDR1 as MNHNY and CDR2 as SVGAGI (reference sequence). V was pared by 5 bases and J by 3 bases, with 16 bases between. This entry comes from a study of T cell responses to AZD1222 COVID-19 vaccine. The sequencing used peripheral blood, collected on day 0 of AZD1222 vaccination. This clonotype was sampled from an adult in good health. The gene calls are TRBV6-6 and TRBJ1-4, with a weak D call TRBD1 (6 bases). The CDR3 region has the DNA TGTGCCAGCAGTCCTCACGGACAGCCAGCTAATGAAAAACTGTTTTTT. This translates into CASSPHGQPANEKLFF.